These T cell receptor beta chains were read from a single sample in a study of Tregs in tolerant kidney transplant recipients. Clones were read by immunoSEQ multiplex PCR, and TCRdb kept only the in-frame ones, dropping some. This sample yields roughly 64,000 clones, of which roughly 86% are seen a single time; around 4% belongs to the top ten. The sample in question was CD4+ T cells from blood (PBMCs), obtained 6 months after the transplant. These receptors were obtained from a human patient who received a combined kidney and bone marrow transplant. Some of the T cells might come from the graft donor. Both conserved end residues are part of each CDR3. Each record gives: J gene, clone size, D gene, V gene, CDR3 DNA, CDR3 protein. D genes are given only for firm matches. The size field is filled for only some rows; it gives once, few, many or a size class.

>TRBJ2-5|.|TRBD2|TRBV11-3
TGTGCCAGCAGCTCGGGGGGGCTAGCGGGAGGTTGGGAGACCCAGTACTTC
CASSSGGLAGGWETQYF
>TRBJ2-1|.|TRBD2|TRBV7-2
TGTGCCAGCACCGCCAACGGGAGGGCAGAGCAGTTCTTC
CASTANGRAEQFF
>TRBJ1-5|.|TRBD1|TRBV28
TGTGCCAGCACTCTTGACAGGGGGTATCAGCCCCAGCATTTT
CASTLDRGYQPQHF
>TRBJ2-7|.|.|TRBV7-9
TGTGCCAGCAGCACCCGGACGGGGGAGTCCGAGCAGTACTTC
CASSTRTGESEQYF
>TRBJ1-2|once|.|TRBV5-4
TGTGCCAGCAGTTACTTCGGCAGGGAAACTAACTATGGCTACACCTTC
CASSYFGRETNYGYTF
>TRBJ2-1|.|.|TRBV27
TGTGCCAGCAGCCTCACTAGCTTTAGCTCCTACAATGAGCAGTTCTTC
CASSLTSFSSYNEQFF
>TRBJ1-5|.|.|TRBV7-2
TGTGCCAGCAGCTCTTTTGATCAGCCCCAGCATTTT
CASSSFDQPQHF
>TRBJ2-1|.|TRBD2|TRBV18
TGTGCCAGCTCGCCTTTACTAGCGGGAGGGAACAATGAGCAGTTCTTC
CASSPLLAGGNNEQFF
>TRBJ2-3|.|.|TRBV7-8
TGTGCCAGCAGCCCCACTAATACGCAGTATTTT
CASSPTNTQYF
>TRBJ2-3|.|TRBD2|TRBV28
TGTGCTGGGGCTAGCGGGGTATACACAGATACGCAGTATTTT
CAGASGVYTDTQYF
>TRBJ1-6|.|.|TRBV4-3
TGCGCCAGCAGCCAAGAATCGAGCTCCTATAATTCACCCCTCCACTTT
CASSQESSSYNSPLHF
>TRBJ2-5|.|TRBD2|TRBV5-1
TGCGCCAGCAGCTTAGGGACTAGCGGACAAGAGACCCAGTACTTC
CASSLGTSGQETQYF
>TRBJ1-5|.|.|TRBV9
TGTGCCAGCAGCGTTGGGGTGGAGGAGCCCCAGCATTTT
CASSVGVEEPQHF
>TRBJ1-1|once|TRBD1|TRBV4-3
TGCGCCAGCAGCCCGCTCGGGACAGGCATGAACACTGAAGCTTTCTTT
CASSPLGTGMNTEAFF
>TRBJ2-1|.|TRBD2|TRBV7-2
TGTGCCAGCAGCTTAGGACTAGCTCGAAGGTATGAGCAGTTCTTC
CASSLGLARRYEQFF
>TRBJ2-1|.|TRBD1|TRBV7-2
TGTGCCAGCAGCTTAAGGGGGACAGGGCTGGATGAGCAGTTCTTC
CASSLRGTGLDEQFF
>TRBJ1-2|.|.|TRBV2
TGTGCCAGCAGTCCAGATGGGAGAGCTAACTATGGCTACACCTTC
CASSPDGRANYGYTF
>TRBJ2-3|.|.|TRBV5-1
TGCGCCAGCAGCCCCATAGGCACAGATACGCAGTATTTT
CASSPIGTDTQYF
>TRBJ2-2|.|TRBD1|TRBV6-5
TGTGCCAGCAGGCCAAGACAGGGCCCCGGGGAGCTGTTTTTT
CASRPRQGPGELFF
>TRBJ2-7|.|TRBD2|TRBV28
TGTGCCAGCAGAAAATACAGCGGGACGATACCTTACGAGCAGTACTTC
CASRKYSGTIPYEQYF
>TRBJ1-1|.|.|TRBV7-6
TGTGCCAGCAGCTTACGGAGCTCGGAGACTGAAGCTTTCTTT
CASSLRSSETEAFF
>TRBJ2-1|.|.|TRBV25-1
TGTGCCAGCAGTGAATATGGTAGCGTGAAGCAGTTCTTC
CASSEYGSVKQFF
>TRBJ1-6|.|.|TRBV7-9
TGTGCCAGCAGCTTTTATTCTTCACCCCTCCACTTT
CASSFYSSPLHF
>TRBJ1-6|.|TRBD1|TRBV7-8
TGTGCCAGCAGCTTGGGACAGGTGGACAATTCACCCCTCCACTTT
CASSLGQVDNSPLHF